The 30 T cell receptor beta chains listed next were all sequenced from one sample in a study of blood T cell repertoires in COVID-19. Generated by immunoSEQ multiplex PCR, the TCRdb table keeps only in-frame clones and is missing some. The data contain tens of thousands of clones, over 70% of them singletons. The sample comprised peripheral blood. Receptors originate from a man between 60 and 70 years old with active COVID-19.

The chain is built from TRBV5-5 and TRBJ2-1; 10 nucleotides match TRBD2. The V segment lost 6 bases and the J segment 6 bases; nucleotides outside the gene matches: 9. The length of the CDR3 is 15 residues. The germline V gene has CDR1 SGHKS and CDR2 YYEKEE (reference sequence). In nucleotides, the CDR3 is TGTGCCAGCATCCCGGGTAGCGGGAGGCCCAATGAGCAGTTCTTC. It codes for CASIPGSGRPNEQFF.

This sequence joins TRBV20-1 and TRBJ2-1, with TRBD1 matching over 8 bases. Germline CDR1 is DFQATT and CDR2 is SNEGSKA (reference sequence). The CDR3 contains 11 residues. V shed 6 bases, J shed 7 bases, and the junction held 2 bases outside the gene matches. The CDR3 loop reads CSARQGNEQFF. The CDR3 nucleotides read TGCAGTGCGAGACAGGGGAATGAGCAGTTCTTC.

The chain employs TRBV3-1 (or the pseudogene TRBV3-2) and TRBJ1-2; no firm D call. The CDR3 has 13 residues. V was pared by 1 base and J by 5 bases, with 8 bases between. Germline lookup yields CDR1 LGHDT and CDR2 YNNKEL (reference sequence). This chain's CDR3 is CASSQGAAYGYTF. CDR3 sequence (DNA): TGTGCCAGCAGCCAAGGGGCCGCGTATGGCTACACCTTC.

V and J are TRBV27 and TRBJ2-1; D is unresolved. Germline lookup yields CDR1 MNHEY and CDR2 SMNVEV (reference sequence). V was cut by 7 bases and J by 2 bases, with 12 bases left in between. CDR3 size: 14 residues. CDR3 nucleotide sequence: TGTGCCAGCACTTTGAACTTCCCCTACAATGAGCAGTTCTTC. It yields the protein CASTLNFPYNEQFF.

The V gene is TRBV9, the J gene TRBJ2-1; D ambiguous. The V gene's germline CDR1 is SGDLS and CDR2 YYNGEE. Trimming shortened V by 0 bases and J by 9 bases, and 13 bases separated the two germline ends. CDR3 length equals 14 residues. The CDR3 sequence is CASSVEFEASEQFF. The CDR3 DNA follows: TGTGCCAGCAGCGTAGAGTTCGAAGCGAGTGAGCAGTTCTTC.

The chain is built from TRBV30 and TRBJ2-1; tentative D call: TRBD2 (6 bases). The CDR3 runs 15 residues. V was shortened by 2 bases and J by 2 bases, with 13 bases between the two germline ends. Germline loops: CDR1 GTSNPN, CDR2 SVGIG (reference sequence). This CDR3 is CAWSFGGRTYNEQFF. The CDR3, as DNA: TGTGCCTGGAGTTTCGGAGGGAGGACCTACAATGAGCAGTTCTTC.

This chain links TRBV7-2 with TRBJ1-2; the D gene is possibly TRBD1 (6 bases). V lost 5 bases and J 8 bases, leaving 18 bases between the germline ends. The CDR3 sequence is 14 residues long. Germline CDR1 SGHTA, CDR2 FQGNSA. The CDR3 sequence: CASSTRQEEEGYTF. CDR3 nucleotides: TGTGCCAGCAGCACACGACAGGAGGAGGAAGGCTACACCTTC.

This chain links TRBV19 with TRBJ2-7; 7 bases map to TRBD1. V shed 3 bases and J 3 bases; nucleotides not matched to a gene: 8. CDR3 size: 15 residues. Germline V lookup: CDR1 LNHDA, CDR2 SQIVND (reference sequence). The CDR3 is CASSIGSTGSYEQYF. DNA for the CDR3: TGTGCCAGTAGTATTGGATCGACAGGGAGCTACGAGCAGTACTTC.

This clone occurred once. The rearrangement joins TRBV27 to TRBJ2-5; 7 nucleotides line up with TRBD2. This CDR3 is 14 amino acids long. V lost 3 bases and J lost 5; bases outside the gene matches: 6. Germline CDR1 and CDR2: MNHEY and SMNVEV (reference sequence). This CDR3 reads CASSFTREGETQYF. CDR3 DNA sequence: TGTGCCAGCAGTTTTACTAGGGAGGGGGAGACCCAGTACTTC.

The CDR3 coding sequence is TGTGCCAGCAGTTTCCGTCTCCGGGAGGCCGGGGCCCAGCATTTT. Its translation is CASSFRLREAGAQHF. The gene calls are TRBV28 and TRBJ1-5, with unresolved D. Germline CDR1 is MDHEN and CDR2 is SYDVKM. V was trimmed by 3 bases and J by 11 bases, leaving 20 bases between them. CDR3 length: 15 residues.

The chain uses TRBV4-2 and TRBJ1-2; a possible D gene is TRBD1 (5 bases). Trimming pared 0 bases from V and 4 bases from J, leaving 6 bases between. The CDR3 has 13 amino acids. The germline V gene has CDR1 LGHNA and CDR2 YNFKEQ. The CDR3, as DNA: TGTGCCAGCAGCCAAGAAGGGGCCTATGGCTACACCTTC. It translates to CASSQEGAYGYTF.

This chain uses TRBV10-3 with TRBJ2-1; a possible D gene is TRBD2 (6 bases). Germline V gives CDR1 ENHRY, CDR2 SYGVKD. Trimming left V 3 bases short and J 6 bases short, with 15 bases between. CDR3 length: 15 amino acids. As DNA, the CDR3 is TGTGCCATCAGTGAACGGGAGAACCCTACCAATGAGCAGTTCTTC. It yields the protein CAISERENPTNEQFF.

This chain joins TRBV19 and TRBJ1-5; 7 bases line up with TRBD1. After removal of 5 bases from V and 13 bases from J, the junction contained 17 bases not matched to a gene. CDR3 length: 15 amino acids. Germline lookup yields CDR1 LNHDA and CDR2 SQIVND (reference sequence). The CDR3 protein is CASSPRDSAPLGQHF. The CDR3 DNA is TGTGCCAGTAGTCCACGGGACAGCGCCCCTTTGGGTCAGCATTTT. The whole variable domain, filled in from reference TRBV19 and TRBJ1-5, reads DGGITQSPKYLFRKEGQNVTLSCEQNLNHDAMYWYRQDPGQGLRLIYYSQIVNDFQKGDIAEGYSVSREKKESFPLTVTSAQKNPTAFYLCASSPRDSAPLGQHFGDGTRLSIL.

The V call is TRBV9, the J call TRBJ2-3, with 10 bases identical to TRBD2. The CDR3 is made up of 15 amino acids. V lost 6 bases to trimming and J lost 2 bases; unmatched junction nucleotides: 6. Germline V lookup: CDR1 SGDLS, CDR2 YYNGEE. The CDR3 DNA follows: TGTGCCAGCACCCTAGCGGGAGACCCCACAGATACGCAGTATTTT. Translation gives CASTLAGDPTDTQYF. The whole variable domain, remainder taken from reference TRBV9 and TRBJ2-3, is DSGVTQTPKHLITATGQRVTLRCSPRSGDLSVYWYQQSLDQGLQFLIQYYNGEERAKGNILERFSAQQFPDLHSELNLSSLELGDSALYFCASTLAGDPTDTQYFGPGTRLTVL.

This clone was seen just once. The chain combines TRBV6-2 or TRBV6-3 with TRBJ2-5, with D possibly being TRBD2 (6 bases). CDR3 length: 15 residues. V lost 2 bases and J lost 4, with 14 bases in between. CDR1 is MNHEY and CDR2 is SVGEGT in the germline V gene. CDR3: CASSYQGGLLETQYF. The DNA of the CDR3 is TGTGCCAGCAGTTACCAAGGTGGACTATTAGAGACCCAGTACTTC.

This chain uses TRBV9 with TRBJ2-5, with TRBD1 identical over 10 bases. Losses at the gene ends were 3 bases for V and 4 bases for J; bases not matched to a gene: 6. There are 15 residues in the CDR3. Germline V lookup: CDR1 SGDLS, CDR2 YYNGEE. CDR3 protein: CASSAETGGVETQYF. Here the CDR3 DNA reads TGTGCCAGCAGCGCGGAGACAGGGGGCGTAGAGACCCAGTACTTC.

CDR3 sequence reads: CASSRSGRTYEQYF. Written as DNA, the CDR3 is TGTGCCAGCAGTCGGTCGGGAAGGACCTACGAGCAGTACTTC. V and J are TRBV6-5 and TRBJ2-7, with TRBD2 as a possible D gene (5 bases). V lost 5 bases to trimming and J lost 2 bases, with 13 bases between them. The CDR3 spans 14 residues. Germline V gene sequence: CDR1 MNHEY, CDR2 SVGAGI.

J is TRBJ2-1 and V is TRBV2; D not certain. The CDR3 runs to 15 residues. From germline, CDR1 is SNHLY and CDR2 FYNNEI. Between the trimmed V and J ends, which lost 2 bases and 0 bases, there was a span of 8 bases. CDR3 residues: CASSEISSSYNEQFF. The CDR3 DNA is TGTGCCAGCAGTGAAATTTCTAGCTCCTACAATGAGCAGTTCTTC.

The chain employs TRBV19 and TRBJ2-5, with D tentatively TRBD1 (6 bases). This CDR3 region has 14 residues. The V end lost 4 bases, the J end lost 4 bases, and 13 bases lay between the germline ends. Germline CDR1 is LNHDA and CDR2 is SQIVND (reference sequence). The CDR3, as DNA: TGTGCCAGTAGTAGCACAGGGTCTGGAGAGACCCAGTACTTC. Amino acids: CASSSTGSGETQYF. Combining the CDR3 with reference TRBV19 and TRBJ2-5 gives the whole variable domain DGGITQSPKYLFRKEGQNVTLSCEQNLNHDAMYWYRQDPGQGLRLIYYSQIVNDFQKGDIAEGYSVSREKKESFPLTVTSAQKNPTAFYLCASSSTGSGETQYFGPGTRLLVL.

This clone showed up just once. The V call is TRBV25-1, the J call TRBJ2-7; 7 positions agree with TRBD1. V lost 7 bases and J lost 0; bases outside the gene matches: 6. Germline V gene data show CDR1 as MGHDK and CDR2 as SYGVNS. The CDR3 has 14 residues. The CDR3 DNA reads as TGTGCCAGCACAAGGACAGGCGACTCCTACGAGCAGTACTTC. Its protein product is CASTRTGDSYEQYF.

This sequence joins TRBV7-9 and TRBJ2-1, with 12 positions matching TRBD2. The CDR3 sequence is 16 residues long. The junction had 9 bases not matched to a gene; V was cut back by 5 bases and J by 7 bases. Germline values: CDR1 SEHNR, CDR2 FQNEAQ (reference sequence). CDR3 protein: CASSGASSGRVNEQFF. CDR3 nucleotides: TGTGCCAGCAGCGGAGCGTCTAGCGGGAGGGTTAATGAGCAGTTCTTC.

The rearrangement joins TRBV12-3 or TRBV12-4 to TRBJ2-1; D is uncertain. Trimming took off 3 bases at V and 9 bases at J, with 6 bases between the two ends. This CDR3 is 11 amino acids long. The CDR3 reads CASSFRSEQFF. CDR3 DNA sequence: TGTGCCAGCAGTTTTAGGAGTGAGCAGTTCTTC.

The chain carries TRBV6-1 and TRBJ1-2; D is ambiguous. Germline lookup yields CDR1 MNHNS and CDR2 SASEGT. The CDR3 sequence is 13 residues long. V gave up 3 bases and J gave up 0 bases, with 5 bases separating them. Written as DNA, the CDR3 is TGTGCCAGCAGTGAGCAGGCTAACTATGGCTACACCTTC. This encodes CASSEQANYGYTF.

This clone was observed a few times. A junction boundary mismatches the germline segment, possibly from a read error. The chain combines TRBV23-1 with TRBJ1-6, with 7 bases aligning to TRBD1. TRBV23-1 is an open reading frame, and its role is uncertain. The CDR3 sequence is 8 residues long. The CDR3 spells CASIWDSF. The DNA for the CDR3 is TGCGCCAGCATATGGGACAGCTTT.

In the case of this clone: The same CDR3 can be traced to other DNA sequences in this sample. The chain carries TRBV18 and TRBJ1-2; D is perhaps TRBD1 (5 bases). V lost 0 bases and J lost 4, with 9 bases in between. The germline V gene has CDR1 KGHSH and CDR2 LQKENI. The CDR3 length is 14 residues. This chain's CDR3 is CASSPPTESYGYTF. CDR3 nucleotide sequence: TGTGCCAGCTCACCACCGACAGAGAGCTATGGCTACACCTTC.

The rearrangement uses TRBV27 and TRBJ2-3; 9 bases line up with TRBD1. V dropped 2 bases and J dropped 6; count of bases not matched to a gene: 15. Per the germline V gene, CDR1 is MNHEY and CDR2 is SMNVEV (reference sequence). The CDR3 totals 18 residues. CDR3 loop: CASSLEGYGGQGSDTQYF. The DNA for the CDR3 is TGTGCCAGCAGTTTAGAAGGGTATGGGGGACAGGGCTCGGATACGCAGTATTTT.

The chain couples TRBV4-3 to TRBJ2-7; 8 bases are shared with TRBD1. This CDR3 spans 15 amino acids. CDR1 is LGHNA, CDR2 YSLEER, per germline. The V segment lost 3 bases and the J segment 4 bases; nucleotides outside the gene matches: 8. CDR3 protein: CASSQAHRGEYEQYF. DNA of the CDR3: TGCGCCAGCAGCCAGGCCCACAGGGGGGAGTACGAGCAGTACTTC.

The V gene is TRBV6-2 or TRBV6-3, the J gene TRBJ2-7; possibly TRBD1 for D (6 bases). CDR3 length: 15 residues. Germline V CDR1 and CDR2: MNHEY, SVGEGT. Trimming removed 4 bases from V and 9 bases from J, with 22 bases in between. The CDR3 region is CASSFDTGNIGGQYF. The CDR3 nucleotides are TGTGCCAGCAGTTTCGACACAGGGAATATCGGCGGGCAGTACTTC.

The chain is built from TRBV28 and TRBJ2-3; D gene ambiguous. The CDR3 loop spans 12 amino acids. With 5 bases removed from V and 4 bases from J, the gap between germline ends came to 7 bases. Germline V gives CDR1 MDHEN, CDR2 SYDVKM. The CDR3 sequence is CASSLVSDTQYF. CDR3 coding DNA: TGTGCCAGCAGTCTTGTCTCAGATACGCAGTATTTT.

The chain links TRBV19 to TRBJ1-2; 7 bases match TRBD1. CDR3 length equals 15 residues. Trimming cost V 6 bases and J 8 bases; bases outside gene matches: 15. Per germline, CDR1 LNHDA and CDR2 SQIVND (reference sequence). CDR3 loop: CASRTSGGGAEGYTF. Here the CDR3 DNA reads TGTGCCAGTAGAACCAGCGGAGGGGGCGCAGAAGGCTACACCTTC.